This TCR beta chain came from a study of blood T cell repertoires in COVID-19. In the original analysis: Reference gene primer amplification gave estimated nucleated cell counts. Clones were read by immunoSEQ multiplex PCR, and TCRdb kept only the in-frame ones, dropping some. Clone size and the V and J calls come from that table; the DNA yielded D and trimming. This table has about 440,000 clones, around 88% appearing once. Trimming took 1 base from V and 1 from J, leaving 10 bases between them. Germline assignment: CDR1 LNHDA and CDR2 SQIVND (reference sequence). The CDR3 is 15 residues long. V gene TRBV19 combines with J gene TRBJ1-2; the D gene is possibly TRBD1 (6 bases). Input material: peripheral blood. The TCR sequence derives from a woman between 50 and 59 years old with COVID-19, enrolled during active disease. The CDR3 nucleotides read TGTGCCAGTAGTATAGGACAGGATTATAACTATGGCTACACCTTC. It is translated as CASSIGQDYNYGYTF.